Sequencing of this T cell receptor beta chain was carried out in a study of blood T cell repertoires in COVID-19. Clones were read by immunoSEQ multiplex PCR, and TCRdb kept only the in-frame ones, dropping some. The data contain tens of thousands of clones, roughly 91% of them singletons. Per the germline V gene, CDR1 is KGHSH and CDR2 is LQKENI. This CDR3 is built from 16 residues. The J segment lost 7 bases and the V segment lost 3 bases, leaving 8 bases of the junction unmatched. Enrollment of patients from Seattle took place during active infection, with longitudinal follow-up. The sample was peripheral blood. The chain employs TRBV18 and TRBJ1-6; TRBD1 matches 8 bases. The sequence was obtained from a man in his forties or fifties with COVID-19, enrolled during active disease. CDR3 coding DNA: TGTGCCAGCTCACCCCTGGACAGGGTCGCAAATTCACCCCTCCACTTT. Amino acids: CASSPLDRVANSPLHF.